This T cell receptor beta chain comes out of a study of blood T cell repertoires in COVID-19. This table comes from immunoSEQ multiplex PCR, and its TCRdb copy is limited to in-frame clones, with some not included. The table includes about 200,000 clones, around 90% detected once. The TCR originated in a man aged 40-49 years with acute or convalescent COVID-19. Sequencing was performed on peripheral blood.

CDR3 amino acids: CASSLVGQGGAANTEAFF. The DNA of the CDR3 is TGTGCCAGCAGCTTAGTGGGACAGGGGGGGGCCGCGAACACTGAAGCTTTCTTT. The V call is TRBV7-2, the J call TRBJ1-1; 11 nucleotides match TRBD1. Germline CDR1 is SGHTA and CDR2 is FQGNSA. The V and J ends lost 1 base and 1 base, in that order; junction bases with no gene match: 8. This CDR3 comprises 18 residues. The full variable domain, rest sourced from reference TRBV7-2 and TRBJ1-1, is GAGVSQSPSNKVTEKGKDVELRCDPISGHTALYWYRQSLGQGLEFLIYFQGNSAPDKSGLPSDRFSAERTGGSVSTLTIQRTQQEDSAVYLCASSLVGQGGAANTEAFFGQGTRLTVV.